This T cell receptor (beta chain) was captured in a study of shared clonotypes between healthy human individuals. Study background: For every donor, three CD4 naive, three CD4 memory, two CD8 naive and one CD8 memory plates were used.

Germline CDR1 and CDR2: KGHSH and LQKENI. The CDR3 runs to 16 residues. The ends were cut back, 1 base at V and 2 bases at J, with 13 bases in the middle. The data were produced by immunoSEQ multiplex PCR, yet TCRdb's version contains in-frame clones alone and is incomplete. This table has about 2 million clones, 90% to 95% appearing once. This clone has just one count. Those who donated, Caucasian adults without exception, all lived in Nashville, Tennessee. This TCR was sampled from a man aged 18 to 29 in good health. Sequencing input: naive CD4+ T cells sorted from blood. As for subset: CD45RA+ positively selected. The chain has TRBV18 and TRBJ2-3; D gene ambiguous. CDR3 amino acids: CASSPLAKPNTDTQYF. The CDR3 region has the DNA TGTGCCAGCTCACCACTTGCAAAGCCCAACACAGATACGCAGTATTTT.